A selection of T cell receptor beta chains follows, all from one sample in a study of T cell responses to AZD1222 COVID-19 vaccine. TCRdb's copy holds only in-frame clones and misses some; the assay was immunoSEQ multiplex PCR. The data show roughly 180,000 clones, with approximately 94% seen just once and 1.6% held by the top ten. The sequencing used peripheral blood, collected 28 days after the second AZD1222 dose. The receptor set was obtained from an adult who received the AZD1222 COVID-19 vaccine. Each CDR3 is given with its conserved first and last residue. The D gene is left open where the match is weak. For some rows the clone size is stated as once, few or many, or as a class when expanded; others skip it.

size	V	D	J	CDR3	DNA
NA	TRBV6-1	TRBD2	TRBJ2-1	CASSGGTSGSYNEQFF	TGTGCCAGCAGTGGGGGGACTAGCGGGAGTTACAATGAGCAGTTCTTC
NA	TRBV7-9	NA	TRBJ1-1	CASSLVAENTEAFF	TGTGCCAGCAGCTTAGTAGCTGAGAACACTGAAGCTTTCTTT
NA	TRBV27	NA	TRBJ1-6	CASSLTINSYNSPLHF	TGTGCCAGCAGTTTAACGATAAACTCCTATAATTCACCCCTCCACTTT
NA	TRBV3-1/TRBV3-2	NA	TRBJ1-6	CASRDSSYNSPLHF	TGTGCCAGCAGGGACAGCTCCTATAATTCACCCCTCCACTTT
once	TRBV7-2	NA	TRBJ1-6	CASSLVGPPNSPLHF	TGTGCCAGCAGCTTAGTAGGTCCCCCTAATTCACCCCTCCACTTT
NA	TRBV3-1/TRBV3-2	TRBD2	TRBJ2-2	CASSRSGLAGMNTGELFF	TGTGCCAGCAGCCGATCGGGACTAGCGGGGATGAACACCGGGGAGCTGTTTTTT
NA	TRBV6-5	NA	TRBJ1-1	CASSSRSGVYTEAFF	TGTGCCAGCAGTTCTAGATCCGGGGTCTACACTGAAGCTTTCTTT
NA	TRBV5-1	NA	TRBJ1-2	CATSPSGPDYGYTF	TGCGCCACCTCACCCAGCGGGCCAGACTATGGCTACACCTTC
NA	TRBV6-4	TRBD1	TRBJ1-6	CASRVTGQGASSPLHF	TGTGCCAGCAGAGTGACGGGGCAGGGGGCTAGTTCACCCCTCCACTTT
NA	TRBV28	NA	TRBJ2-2	CASSSTGIRELFF	TGTGCCAGCAGTTCCACAGGGATACGGGAGCTGTTTTTT
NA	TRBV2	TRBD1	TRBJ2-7	CASSEVGQGPYEQYF	TGTGCCAGCAGTGAAGTGGGACAGGGGCCCTACGAGCAGTACTTC
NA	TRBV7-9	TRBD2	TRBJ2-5	CASNKAGIQETQYF	TGTGCCAGCAATAAAGCGGGAATCCAAGAGACCCAGTACTTC
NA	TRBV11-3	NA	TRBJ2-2	CASSLVAGWSGELFF	TGTGCCAGCAGCTTAGTTGCAGGGTGGTCCGGGGAGCTGTTTTTT
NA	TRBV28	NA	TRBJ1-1	CASSSSGGGRGNTEAFF	TGTGCCAGCAGTTCCTCGGGGGGAGGCCGGGGGAACACTGAAGCTTTCTTT
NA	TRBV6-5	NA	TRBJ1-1	CASSYRRGEAFF	TGTGCCAGCAGTTACCGCAGGGGAGAAGCTTTCTTT
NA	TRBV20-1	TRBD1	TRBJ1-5	CSASRGQGGRQPQHF	TGCAGTGCTAGTCGGGGACAGGGTGGAAGGCAGCCCCAGCATTTT
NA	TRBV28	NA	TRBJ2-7	CASSPHRDTSYEQYF	TGTGCCAGCAGTCCGCACCGGGACACCTCCTACGAGCAGTACTTC
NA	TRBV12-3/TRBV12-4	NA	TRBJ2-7	CASSLNGPYEQYF	TGTGCCAGCAGTTTAAACGGACCCTACGAGCAGTACTTC
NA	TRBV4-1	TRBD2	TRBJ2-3	CASCREASGAPSTDTQYF	TGCGCCAGCTGCCGGGAGGCTAGCGGGGCCCCTAGCACAGATACGCAGTATTTT
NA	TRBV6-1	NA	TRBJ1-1	CASSEAVSNTEAFF	TGTGCCAGCAGTGAAGCAGTCAGCAACACTGAAGCTTTCTTT
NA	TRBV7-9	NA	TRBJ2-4	CASSLAGTLEGDIQYF	TGTGCCAGCAGCTTAGCGGGGACTCTTGAAGGAGACATTCAGTACTTC
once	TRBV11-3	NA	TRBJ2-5	CASSFPGWGETQYF	TGTGCCAGCAGCTTCCCAGGGTGGGGAGAGACCCAGTACTTC